This T cell receptor beta chain emerged from a study of blood T cell repertoires in COVID-19. All enrollees were roughly 18 to 90 years old and from 20 to 25 US areas. The study assigned cohorts using participant-reported clinical history. Per the study methods: Researchers report that nucleated cell counts were estimated from reference gene primer amplification. Sequencing used immunoSEQ multiplex PCR; TCRdb keeps in-frame clones, though not all of them. That table furnishes V, J and clone size, whereas the DNA furnished D and trimming. This repertoire shows 200,000 to 250,000 clones, over 75% found once; its top ten account for more than 3%. Germline CDR1 and CDR2: ENHRY and SYGVKD. The V end was cut by 5 bases, the J end by 0 bases, with 4 bases between. The CDR3 is made up of 12 amino acids.

Sequencing was performed on PBMCs or T cells enriched from blood (not recorded which). The chain recombines TRBV10-3 with TRBJ1-1; D unclear. This receptor was identified in a woman in her 30s who had been exposed to COVID-19. This CDR3 reads CAISTVNTEAFF. DNA for the CDR3: TGTGCCATCAGTACAGTGAACACTGAAGCTTTCTTT.